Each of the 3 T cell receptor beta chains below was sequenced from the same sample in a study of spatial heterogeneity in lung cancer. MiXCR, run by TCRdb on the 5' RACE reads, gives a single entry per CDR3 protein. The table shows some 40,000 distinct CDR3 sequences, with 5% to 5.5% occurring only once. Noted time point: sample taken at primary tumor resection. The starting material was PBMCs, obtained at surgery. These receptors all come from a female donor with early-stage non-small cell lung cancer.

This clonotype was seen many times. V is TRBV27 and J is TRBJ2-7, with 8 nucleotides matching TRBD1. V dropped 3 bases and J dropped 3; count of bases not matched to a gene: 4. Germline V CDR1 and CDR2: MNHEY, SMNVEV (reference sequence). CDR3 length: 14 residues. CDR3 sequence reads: CASSFSGTGYEQYF. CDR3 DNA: TGTGCCAGCAGTTTCTCCGGGACAGGCTACGAGCAGTACTTC.

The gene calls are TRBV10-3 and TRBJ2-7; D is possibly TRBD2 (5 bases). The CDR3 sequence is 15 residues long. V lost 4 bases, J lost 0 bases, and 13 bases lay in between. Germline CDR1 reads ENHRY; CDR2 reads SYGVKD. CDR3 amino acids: CAISAGLWPSYEQYF. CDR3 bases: TGTGCCATCAGTGCAGGACTTTGGCCCTCCTACGAGCAGTACTTC.

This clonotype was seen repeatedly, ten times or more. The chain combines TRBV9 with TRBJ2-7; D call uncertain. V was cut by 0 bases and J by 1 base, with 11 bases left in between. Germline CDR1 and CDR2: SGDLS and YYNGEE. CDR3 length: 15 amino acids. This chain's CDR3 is CASSVGADGSYEQYF. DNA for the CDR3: TGTGCCAGCAGCGTAGGGGCGGACGGATCCTACGAGCAGTACTTC.